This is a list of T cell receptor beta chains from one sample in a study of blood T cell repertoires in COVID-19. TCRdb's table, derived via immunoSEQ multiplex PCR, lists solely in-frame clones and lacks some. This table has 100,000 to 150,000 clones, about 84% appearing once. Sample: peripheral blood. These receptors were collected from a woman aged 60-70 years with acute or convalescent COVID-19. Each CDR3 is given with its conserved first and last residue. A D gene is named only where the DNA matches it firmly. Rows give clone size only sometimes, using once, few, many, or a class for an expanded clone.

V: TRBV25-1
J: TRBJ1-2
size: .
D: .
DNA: TGTGCCAGCAGTGAAGGTGGAGGGGTTTCCTATGGCTACACCTTC
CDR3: CASSEGGGVSYGYTF

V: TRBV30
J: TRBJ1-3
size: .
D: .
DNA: TGTGCCTGGAGTGTAAGCTCTATCGGGGACACCATATATTTT
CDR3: CAWSVSSIGDTIYF

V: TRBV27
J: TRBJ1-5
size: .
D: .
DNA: TGTGCCAGCAGTTTATCGAGCGGTTATCAGCCCCAGCATTTT
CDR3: CASSLSSGYQPQHF

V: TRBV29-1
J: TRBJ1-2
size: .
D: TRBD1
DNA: TGCAGCGTGCAACTACCGGGACAGGGGAACTATGGCTACACCTTC
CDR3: CSVQLPGQGNYGYTF

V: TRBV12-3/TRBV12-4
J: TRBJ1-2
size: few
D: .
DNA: TGTGCCAGCAGTCGCGGACAGCTCTATGGCTACACCTTC
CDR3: CASSRGQLYGYTF

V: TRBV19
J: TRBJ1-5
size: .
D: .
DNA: TGTGCCAGTAGTATGAAGGGAGATACTACAAATCAGCCCCAGCATTTT
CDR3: CASSMKGDTTNQPQHF

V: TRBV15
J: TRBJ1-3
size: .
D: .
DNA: TGTGCCACCAGCAGAGATTACAGTTCTGGAAACACCATATATTTT
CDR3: CATSRDYSSGNTIYF

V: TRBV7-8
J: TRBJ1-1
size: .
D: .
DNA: TGTGCCAGCAGCCCCTTAACTATGAAGACTGAAGCTTTCTTT
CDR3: CASSPLTMKTEAFF

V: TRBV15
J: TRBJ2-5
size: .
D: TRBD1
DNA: TGTGCCACCAGCAGAGATGGGACAGGGCGGGGACAGACCCAGTACTTC
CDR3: CATSRDGTGRGQTQYF

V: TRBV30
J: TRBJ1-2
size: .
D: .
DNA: TGTGCCTGGAGTTCTCAGGGCGTCTATGGCTACACCTTC
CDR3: CAWSSQGVYGYTF

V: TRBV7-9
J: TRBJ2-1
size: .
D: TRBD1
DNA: TGTGCCAGCACCTCACGGACAGGGGGTGAAAATGAGCAGTTCTTC
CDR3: CASTSRTGGENEQFF

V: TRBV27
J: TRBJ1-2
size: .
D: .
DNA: TGTGCCAGCAGTTTCGGTGGGGGCAGAGGTCGAGGCTACACCTTC
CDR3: CASSFGGGRGRGYTF

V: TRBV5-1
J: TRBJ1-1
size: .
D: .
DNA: TGCGCCAGCAGCTTAGGGGGTAGGTCTGAAGCTTTCTTT
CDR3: CASSLGGRSEAFF

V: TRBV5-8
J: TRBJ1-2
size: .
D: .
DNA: TGTGCCAGCAGCCCGACACATGGCTACACCTTC
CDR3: CASSPTHGYTF

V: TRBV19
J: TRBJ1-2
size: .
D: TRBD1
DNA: TGTGCCAGCTCGGACAGGGTCGTTAACTATGGCTACACCTTC
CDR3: CASSDRVVNYGYTF

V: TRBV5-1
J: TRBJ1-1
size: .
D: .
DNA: TGCGCCAGCAGCTCTCTCGTGACAGGGAACACTGAAGCTTTCTTT
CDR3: CASSSLVTGNTEAFF

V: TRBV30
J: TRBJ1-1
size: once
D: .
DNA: TGTGCCTGGAGTGTAGTCCCAGTGAACACTGAAGCTTTCTTT
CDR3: CAWSVVPVNTEAFF

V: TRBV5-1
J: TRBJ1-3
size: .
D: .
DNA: TGCGCCAGCAGCCCTTGGTTGCGAGGAAACACCATATATTTT
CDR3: CASSPWLRGNTIYF

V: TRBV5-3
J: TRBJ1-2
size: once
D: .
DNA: TGTGCCAGAAGCTACCACAGGGTAAACCCCACCCTCCCTGGCTACACCTTC
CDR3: CARSYHRVNPTLPGYTF

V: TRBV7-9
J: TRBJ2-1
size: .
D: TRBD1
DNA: TGTGCCAGCTTCCAGACAGGGGGCCATGAGCAGTTCTTC
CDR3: CASFQTGGHEQFF

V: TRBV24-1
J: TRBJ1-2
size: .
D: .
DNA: TGTGCCACCAGTGACCCGGACACTCATGGCTACACCTTC
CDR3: CATSDPDTHGYTF

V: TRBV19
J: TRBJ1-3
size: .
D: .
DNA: TGTGCCAGTAGTATAGCGGGAACCCGCCTCTCTGGAAACACCATATATTTT
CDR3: CASSIAGTRLSGNTIYF

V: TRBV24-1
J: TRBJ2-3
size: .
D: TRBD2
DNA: TGTGCCACCGGGGGGGACGCCGGGGGTGTGGCAGATACGCAGTATTTT
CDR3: CATGGDAGGVADTQYF

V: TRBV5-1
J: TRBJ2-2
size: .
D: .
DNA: TGCGCCAGCAGCCCTTCGGGGGGCAAGGACGGGGAGCTGTTTTTT
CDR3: CASSPSGGKDGELFF

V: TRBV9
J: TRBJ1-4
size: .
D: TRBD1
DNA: TGTGCCAGCAGCGTATATCAGGGGGATGGTGAAAAACTGTTTTTT
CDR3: CASSVYQGDGEKLFF

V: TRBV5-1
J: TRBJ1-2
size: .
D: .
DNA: TGCGCCAGCAGCTTGGCCGGCGCAGGGGATAACTATGGCTACACCTTC
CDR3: CASSLAGAGDNYGYTF

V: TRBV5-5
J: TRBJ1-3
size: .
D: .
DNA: TGTGCCAGCGCACGGACATTTGATAGCTCTGGAAACACCATATATTTT
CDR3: CASARTFDSSGNTIYF

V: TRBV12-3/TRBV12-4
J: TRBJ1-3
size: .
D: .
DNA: TGTGCCAGCAGTGAGGAGGGAAACACCATATATTTT
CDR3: CASSEEGNTIYF

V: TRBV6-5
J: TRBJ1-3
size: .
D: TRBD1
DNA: TGTGCCAGCAGTCCGGACAGGGCGCGCGGAAACACCATATATTTT
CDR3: CASSPDRARGNTIYF

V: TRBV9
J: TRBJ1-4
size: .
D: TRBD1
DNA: TGTGCCAGCAGCCCAGGGACAGGCTATAATGAAAAACTGTTTTTT
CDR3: CASSPGTGYNEKLFF

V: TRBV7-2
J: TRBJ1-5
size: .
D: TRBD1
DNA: TGTGCCAGCAGCTTACTCAGGGGGAATCAGCCCCAGCATTTT
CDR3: CASSLLRGNQPQHF

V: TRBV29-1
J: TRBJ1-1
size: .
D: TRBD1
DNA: TGCAGCGTTGAAAGGGCAAGGGGGCGCGGACACACTGAAGCTTTCTTT
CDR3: CSVERARGRGHTEAFF

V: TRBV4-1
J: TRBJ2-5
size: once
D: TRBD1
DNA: TGCGCCAGCAGCCAAGACCACGGACAGGGGTCAGAGACCCAGTACTTC
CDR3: CASSQDHGQGSETQYF

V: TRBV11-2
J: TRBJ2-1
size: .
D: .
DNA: TGTGCCAGCAGCTTATTCGGGGGTGCGACCTACAATGAGCAGTTCTTC
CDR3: CASSLFGGATYNEQFF

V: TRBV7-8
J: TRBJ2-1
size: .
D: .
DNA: TGTGCCAGCAGCCCAGTCCCAACTGTGAGGAATGAGCAGTTCTTC
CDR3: CASSPVPTVRNEQFF

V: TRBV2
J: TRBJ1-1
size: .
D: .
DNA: TGTGCCAGAGAGAGCGGGGCCAGGGAAGCTTTCTTT
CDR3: CARESGAREAFF

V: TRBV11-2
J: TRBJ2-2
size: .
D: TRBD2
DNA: TGTGCCAGCAGCCATCCGCCGGGACTAGCGGGGGGGCGGGAGCTGTTTTTT
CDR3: CASSHPPGLAGGRELFF

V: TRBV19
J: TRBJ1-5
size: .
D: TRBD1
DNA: TGTGCCAGTAGTGCCCGACAGGGGAATCAGCCCCAGCATTTT
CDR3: CASSARQGNQPQHF

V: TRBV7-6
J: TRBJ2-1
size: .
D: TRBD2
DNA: TGTGCCAGCAGCTTAACCCTTGGGCTAGCGGGGTGGGGTGAGCAGTTCTTC
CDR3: CASSLTLGLAGWGEQFF

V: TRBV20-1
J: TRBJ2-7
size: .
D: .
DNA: TGCAGTGCTAGATGGCAGGGCACATTGTACTTC
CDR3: CSARWQGTLYF

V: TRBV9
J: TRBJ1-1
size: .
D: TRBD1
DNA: TGTGCCAGCAGCGGAGATAGGACAGGGCAGAGTGCGGACACTGAAGCTTTCTTT
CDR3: CASSGDRTGQSADTEAFF

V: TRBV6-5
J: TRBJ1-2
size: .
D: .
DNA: TGTGCCAGCAGTTTAGAGGGAAACTATGGCTACACCTTC
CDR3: CASSLEGNYGYTF